This entry is about one T cell receptor (beta chain). This record belongs to a study of blood T cell repertoires in COVID-19. About the study: Italy, Spain and the United States were the sources of the convalescent and acute COVID-19 samples. PBMCs, B-cell-depleted T cells, or T cells were the source of the cDNA or gDNA that made up the material.

Authors' methods: Reference gene primer amplification gave estimated nucleated cell counts. Generated by immunoSEQ multiplex PCR, the TCRdb table keeps only in-frame clones and is missing some. That table supplies the V and J calls and clone size; D and trimming were determined from the DNA. The data hold about 380,000 clones, with roughly 89% observed a single time. The clonotype comes from a man between 18 and 35 years old with active or convalescent COVID-19. The specimen was peripheral blood.

CDR3 nucleotides: TGTGCCAGCAGCCAAGATCCCGGGGACAATCAGCCCCAGCATTTT. This gives the protein CASSQDPGDNQPQHF. V and J are TRBV4-2 and TRBJ1-5, with D unresolved. The V gene lost 0 bases and the J gene lost 3 bases, with 9 bases spanning the gap. CDR1 LGHNA and CDR2 YNFKEQ come from the germline V gene. This CDR3 spans 15 amino acids.